The source of this TCR beta chain is a study of T cell changes during pregnancy in multiple sclerosis (dated by TCRdb to between 2018 and 2021). For the study in its entirety: The study examined how the T cell repertoire changed over the course of pregnancy in women with multiple sclerosis.

With regard to this clone: Its antigen is unknown. No quality values exist for individual bases; no much larger clone is one base distant.

CDR1 and CDR2 were assigned from the germline V gene (reference sequence) as SEHNR and FQNEAQ. The CDR3 numbers 15 residues from cysteine through phenylalanine. CDR3 DNA is the only sequence kept; it has 45 bases, read in frame from the first base. V is cut back by 5 bases and J by 1 base, with 5 bases in the junction unmatched. The protocol used for the library was the immunoSEQ multiplex PCR assay. TCRdb obtained this table from immuneACCESS and retained in-frame rearrangements with V and J assigned. These tables miss some clones; where compared with another copy, unresolved V genes account for less than half of the shortfall, and the remainder is unexplained. Here the sample has 50,000 to 60,000 clones; more than 85% occur a single time. Of the sample, about 0.4% is held by the ten largest clones.

Here the chain combines TRBV7-9 and TRBJ2-7; TRBD2 lines up with 10 middle nucleotides. The specimen comprised CD4+ T cells from peripheral blood mononuclear cells, sampled in the third trimester of pregnancy. This TCR was sampled from a female donor with multiple sclerosis, enrolled in a pregnancy study. The nucleotide sequence reads TGTGCCAGCAGCCCTCTAGCGGGGGCTTCCTACGAGCAGTACTTC. It specifies CASSPLAGASYEQYF.